The source of this T cell receptor (beta chain) is a study of spatial heterogeneity in lung cancer (dated by TCRdb to about 2019). The study in broad terms: More beta-chain than alpha-chain transcripts were consistently detected, likely reflecting higher beta-chain transcript abundance. In the raw uncorrected reads, each unique combination of TCR and UMI appeared more than ten times on average. In non-small cell lung cancer, the study made a quantitative comparison of TCR alpha and beta repertoires among multiple tumor regions, matched nontumor lung and blood. TCR repertoire features were related to nonsynonymous mutation counts determined by whole-exome sequencing of tumor tissue. At surgery, fewer than 250 tumor regions, around 65 matched nontumor lung samples and more than 50 PBMC samples were TCR-sequenced for both alpha and beta chains.

This clonotype has a count of ten or more. Its recognized antigen is unknown. No clone much larger than this one lies a single base away; base qualities are absent. The label giving this sample's time point can be read as: sample taken at primary tumor resection. TCR sequencing used whole RNA extracted from tumor and nontumor lung tissue, or from cryopreserved PBMC samples, without cell sorting. Donors were around 71 patients with early-stage, untreated non-small cell lung cancer from the lung TRACERx cohort. A patient was chosen for TCR sequencing only when enough RNA was available from at least two tumor regions. On the study overall, not on this receptor specifically: Ubiquitous expanded tumor TCRs were detected in blood more often at tumor resection than at routine follow-up. Additional single-cell paired TCR alpha and beta sequencing was considered necessary to confirm, at a functional level, the hypothesis that regional TCRs recognize regional mutations.

Library creation used 5' RACE. Sequencing was carried out with a NextSeq 500. In the TCR library protocol, a unique molecular identifier was attached to each TCR cDNA molecule so that PCR and sequencing errors could be corrected. The paper's processing steps were these. Decombinator tools were used for TCR identification, UMI-based error correction and CDR3 extraction. Expanded TCRs were defined as those above a frequency of 2 per 1,000, corresponding to the top 1% of the tumor frequency distribution. Renyi diversity was computed with the R vegan package after each repertoire had been subsampled 100 times to 5,000 TCRs. CDR3 similarity networks were constructed using string-kernel similarity of amino acid triplets, with links drawn between CDR3s whose pairwise similarity was above 0.82. TCRdb applied fastp at Q25 and MiXCR to the public reads, then kept only in-frame beta chains. When rows share a CDR3 protein, they turn into one entry using the most common DNA and genes. The V and J calls and clone size are TCRdb's, not the authors'. This sample has about 26,000 distinct CDR3 sequences in its table, and about 13% of those were observed once. Of the sample, around 23% falls within the top ten clones.

V ends up 4 bases short and J 0 bases short, with an unmatched junction base count of 4. From the germline V gene (reference sequence), CDR1 is SSHAT and CDR2 is FNYEAQ. The CDR3 covers 17 residues, taking in both the cysteine and the phenylalanine. The only DNA kept is the CDR3, 51 bases in frame from the first base. This TCR was sampled from a female donor with early-stage non-small cell lung cancer. The rearrangement combines TRBV7-7 with TRBJ2-3; TRBD2 aligns with 13 central bases. The material was PBMCs, obtained at surgery. CDR3 reads: CASSSGTSGTSTDTQYF. In nucleotide form, the sequence is TGTGCCAGCAGCTCTGGGACTAGCGGGACTAGCACAGATACGCAGTATTTT.